This T cell receptor (beta chain) was sequenced during a study of shared clonotypes between healthy human individuals. In regard to this clone: No antigen is known for it.

CDR1 is SNHLY, CDR2 FYNNEI, per germline. This CDR3 has 13 residues. Unmatched junction bases numbered 7, after V lost 8 bases and J lost 5 bases. The study drew all its donors from Caucasian adults living in Nashville, Tennessee. General study points: Among donors, sharing of clonotypes was expected to be affected by sequencing depth.

Across several immunoSEQ plates, the genomic DNA of each subset was split evenly. In the authors' methods: Junction-only sequences produced by ImmunoSEQ had no quality scores, so filtering differed. The assay was immunoSEQ multiplex PCR, and TCRdb's table has in-frame clones only and misses some. V, J and clone size are taken as reported in that table, and D and trimming were inferred from the DNA itself. The profile shows some 2,400,000 clones, under 97% of them singletons. The sequence came from a man aged 18-30 years in good health. This chain connects TRBV2 to TRBJ1-1; 8 bases map to TRBD1. Sequenced sample: naive CD4+ T cells sorted from blood. Subset meaning: CD45RA+ positively selected. CDR3 nucleotide sequence: TGTGCCAGCGGAAGGACAGGGAGGACTGAAGCTTTCTTT. As protein: CASGRTGRTEAFF.